The 15 T cell receptor beta chains reported below all come from one sample, sequenced in a study of prognosis after radiotherapy for stage I lung cancer (dated by TCRdb to about 2021). Sequencing was carried out with an Illumina HiSeq 3000. The TCR beta CDR3 region was amplified from genomic DNA by two rounds of multiplex PCR. The first PCR round used primers specific to each TRBV and TRBJ gene, with sequences filed in Chinese patent CN105087789A. The public reads were quality trimmed at Q25 with fastp and then assembled into clones with MiXCR by TCRdb, keeping productive beta chains. Each entry is one CDR3 protein sequence, shown with its most common DNA and genes. The sample table records over 15,000 distinct CDR3 sequences; around 30% of these occur just once. Roughly 25% of the sample rests with the top ten. This specimen consisted of PBMCs, obtained before or after stereotactic body radiation therapy (not recorded which). The source of these receptors is a donor over 45 with non-small cell lung cancer.

Of note for this clonotype: A far more abundant clone sits one base away, making this likely a read error. The chain joins TRBV6-9 to TRBJ1-2; 9 bases fit TRBD1. V shed 3 bases, J shed 7 bases, and the junction held 18 bases outside the gene matches. The CDR3 has 18 amino acids. The germline gives CDR1 MNHGY, CDR2 SVAAGI. The CDR3 region is CASSYTHSGTGSRRGYTF. In DNA form, the CDR3 reads TGTGCCAGCAGTTACACGCACTCCGGGACAGGGTCTCGTCGTGGCTACACCTTC.

At least ten counts were recorded for this clonotype. The gene calls are TRBV6-1 and TRBJ1-4; no reliable D call. V lost 7 bases to trimming and J lost 0 bases, with 15 bases between them. The CDR3 sequence is 16 residues long. Germline loops: CDR1 MNHNS, CDR2 SASEGT. CDR3 loop: CASTPLSPATNEKLFF. The CDR3 DNA reads TGTGCCAGCACTCCCTTGAGCCCTGCAACTAATGAAAAACTGTTTTTT.

The chain is built from TRBV2 and TRBJ2-1; D is uncertain. Germline CDR1 is SNHLY and CDR2 is FYNNEI. Trimming removed 9 bases at V and 4 bases at J, with 13 bases between. This CDR3 region has 13 residues. CDR3 loop: CARKLASYNEQFF. The CDR3 coding sequence is TGTGCCAGAAAATTGGCCTCGTACAATGAGCAGTTCTTC.

Points on this clonotype: One junction end disagrees with the germline gene, perhaps due to a read error. The rearrangement uses TRBV24-1 and TRBJ2-2; no clear D gene. Germline CDR1 reads KGHDR; CDR2 reads SFDVKD. There are 12 residues in the CDR3. The CDR3 here is CATSDNTGELFF. CDR3 nucleotide sequence: TGTGCCACCAGTGATAACACCGGTGAGCTGTTTTTT.

Notes on this clonotype: A far larger clone differs by one base, so this is likely a read error. This chain connects TRBV6-4 to TRBJ2-3, with D hard to call. Germline assignment: CDR1 MRHNA and CDR2 SNTAGT. Trimming pared 5 bases from V and 5 bases from J, leaving 8 bases between. The CDR3 extends over 12 amino acids. This CDR3 is CASSYFVDTQYF. The CDR3 nucleotides are TGTGCCAGCAGTTACTTTGTAGATACGCAGTATTTT.

The gene calls are TRBV20-1 and TRBJ2-7; TRBD2 agrees at 7 bases. The J segment lost 0 bases and the V segment lost 0 bases, leaving 5 bases of the junction unmatched. The CDR3 contains 15 residues. Germline assignment: CDR1 DFQATT and CDR2 SNEGSKA (reference sequence). The CDR3 DNA reads as TGCAGTGCTAGAGATCTGGGAGGGGACTCCTACGAGCAGTACTTC. This codes for CSARDLGGDSYEQYF.

This clonotype has more than one count but fewer than ten. The gene calls are TRBV5-4 and TRBJ2-7; 8 positions match TRBD1. CDR1 is SGHNT, CDR2 YYREEE, per germline (reference sequence). Trimming removed 1 base from V and 3 bases from J; junction bases left unmatched: 9. The CDR3 is 16 amino acids. The CDR3 here is CASSLIGQGTNYEQYF. CDR3 nucleotide sequence: TGTGCCAGCAGCTTGATCGGACAGGGAACAAACTACGAGCAGTACTTC.

With regard to this clonotype: A read error is the likely source, as a far larger clone sits one nucleotide away. The gene calls are TRBV6-1 and TRBJ2-3, with 10 positions matching TRBD1. V trimming: 6 bases; J trimming: 2 bases; junction bases outside the gene matches: 5. This CDR3 has 15 amino acids. The V gene's germline CDR1 is MNHNS and CDR2 SASEGT. The DNA of the CDR3 is TGTGCCAGCAGACATGGGACAGGGGACACAGATACGCAGTATTTT. Translated, it gives CASRHGTGDTDTQYF.

This clonotype was detected only a few times. A clone one base away is much larger, so this may be a read error. This chain joins TRBV6-1 and TRBJ1-2; D remains unclear. CDR3 length: 14 amino acids. From germline, CDR1 is MNHNS and CDR2 SASEGT. The CDR3 sequence: CASNEGNRNYDYTF. The CDR3 region has the DNA TGTGCCAGCAATGAAGGGAACAGAAACTATGACTACACCTTC.

The chain employs TRBV29-1 and TRBJ1-1; D unresolved. Germline V lookup: CDR1 SQVTM, CDR2 ANQGSEA. V lost 4 bases and J lost 0, with 9 bases in between. The CDR3 runs 13 residues. The CDR3 spells CSVGSAMNTEAFF. The CDR3 DNA reads as TGCAGCGTTGGCTCAGCTATGAACACTGAAGCTTTCTTT. Based on the CDR3 plus reference TRBV29-1 and TRBJ1-1, the full variable domain is SAVISQKPSRDICQRGTSLTIQCQVDSQVTMMFWYRQQPGQSLTLIATANQGSEATYESGFVIDKFPISRPNLTFSTLTVSNMSPEDSSIYLCSVGSAMNTEAFFGQGTRLTVV.

This clonotype was seen more than once but under ten times. Being one base from a much bigger clone, this may be a read error. The CDR3, as DNA: TGTGCCAGCAGTAACTTGAGGGGCACAGATACGCAGTGTTTT. Translated, it gives CASSNLRGTDTQCF. The chain recombines TRBV6-5 with TRBJ2-3; tentatively, D is TRBD1 or TRBD2 (5 bases each). Germline values: CDR1 MNHEY, CDR2 SVGAGI. The CDR3 loop spans 14 amino acids.

This clonotype was seen at least ten times. The chain carries TRBV18 and TRBJ2-5; D gene unclear. Germline assignment: CDR1 KGHSH and CDR2 LQKENI. The CDR3 is 13 amino acids. With 0 bases removed from V and 0 bases from J, the gap between germline ends came to 2 bases. This CDR3 reads CASSPPNQETQYF. The CDR3 region has the DNA TGTGCCAGCTCACCACCGAACCAAGAGACCCAGTACTTC.

Points on this clonotype: A far more abundant clone sits one base away, making this likely a read error. The chain uses TRBV12-3 or TRBV12-4 and TRBJ2-1, with D possibly TRBD2 on 6 matching bases. CDR3 length: 15 residues. CDR3 protein: CASSSPGTARREQSF. CDR3 bases: TGTGCCAGCAGCTCACCAGGGACTGCACGCCGGGAGCAGTCCTTC.

Note on this clonotype: An end of the junction does not agree with germline; a read error may underlie this. This sequence joins TRBV6-4 and TRBJ2-2; 7 bases agree with TRBD1. The CDR3 sequence is 16 residues long. Germline CDR1 reads MRHNA; CDR2 reads SNTAGT. CDR3 in DNA: TGTGCCAGCAGTGGGTTACAGGGGTCCGGGACCGGGGAGCTGTTTTTC. Its translation is CASSGLQGSGTGELFF.

Within the sample, this clonotype is medium-sized. The rearrangement joins TRBV5-1 to TRBJ2-1; 11 nucleotides align to TRBD2. The CDR3 runs 16 residues. Germline V lookup: CDR1 SGHRS, CDR2 YFSETQ. Unmatched junction bases numbered 4, after V lost 3 bases and J lost 2 bases. Here the CDR3 reads CASSSIAGGAYNEQFF. The CDR3 coding sequence is TGCGCCAGCAGCTCGATAGCGGGAGGGGCCTACAATGAGCAGTTCTTC.